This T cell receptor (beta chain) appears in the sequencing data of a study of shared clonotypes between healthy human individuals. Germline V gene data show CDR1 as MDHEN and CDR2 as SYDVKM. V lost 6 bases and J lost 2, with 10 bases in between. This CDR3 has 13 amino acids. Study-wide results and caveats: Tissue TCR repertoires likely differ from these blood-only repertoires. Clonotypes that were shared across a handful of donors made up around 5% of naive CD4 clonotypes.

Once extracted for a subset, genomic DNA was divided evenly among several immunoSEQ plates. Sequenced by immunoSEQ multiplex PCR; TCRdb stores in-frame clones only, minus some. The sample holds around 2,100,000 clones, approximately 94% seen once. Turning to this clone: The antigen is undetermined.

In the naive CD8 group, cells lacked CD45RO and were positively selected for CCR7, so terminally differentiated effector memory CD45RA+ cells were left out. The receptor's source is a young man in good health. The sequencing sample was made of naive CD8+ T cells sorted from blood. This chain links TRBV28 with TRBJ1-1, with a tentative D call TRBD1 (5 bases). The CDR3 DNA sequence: TGTGCCAGCAGCCGGGGCCCAAACACTGAAGCTTTCTTT. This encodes CASSRGPNTEAFF.